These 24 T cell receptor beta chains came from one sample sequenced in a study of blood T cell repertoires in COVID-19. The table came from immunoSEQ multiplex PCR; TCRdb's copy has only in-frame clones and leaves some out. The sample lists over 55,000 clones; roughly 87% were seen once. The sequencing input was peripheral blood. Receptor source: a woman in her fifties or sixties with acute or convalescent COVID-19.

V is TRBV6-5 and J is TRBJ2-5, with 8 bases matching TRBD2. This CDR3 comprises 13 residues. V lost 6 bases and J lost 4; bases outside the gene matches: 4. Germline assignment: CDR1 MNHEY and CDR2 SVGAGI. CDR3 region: CASRSGGLETQYF. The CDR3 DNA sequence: TGTGCCAGCAGGTCGGGGGGGCTAGAGACCCAGTACTTC.

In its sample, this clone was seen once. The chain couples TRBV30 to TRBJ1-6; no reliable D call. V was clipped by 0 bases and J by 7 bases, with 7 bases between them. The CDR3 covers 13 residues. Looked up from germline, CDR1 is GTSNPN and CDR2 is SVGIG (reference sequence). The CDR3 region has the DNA TGTGCCTGGAGTGTCTTCGTGAATTCACCCCTCCACTTT. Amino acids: CAWSVFVNSPLHF.

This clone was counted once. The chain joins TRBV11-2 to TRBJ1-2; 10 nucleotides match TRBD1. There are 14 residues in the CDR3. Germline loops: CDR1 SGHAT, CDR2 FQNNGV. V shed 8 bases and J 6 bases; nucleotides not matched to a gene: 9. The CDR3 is CASRTGTGVDGYTF. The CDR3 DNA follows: TGTGCCAGCCGTACCGGGACAGGGGTTGATGGCTACACCTTC.

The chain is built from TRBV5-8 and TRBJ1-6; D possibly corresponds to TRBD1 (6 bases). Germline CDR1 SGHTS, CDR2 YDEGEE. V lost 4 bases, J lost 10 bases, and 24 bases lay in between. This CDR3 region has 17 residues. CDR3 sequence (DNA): TGTGCCAGCAGCACCACCGGGACATCTGGGGGATGGTCACCCCTCCACTTT. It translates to CASSTTGTSGGWSPLHF.

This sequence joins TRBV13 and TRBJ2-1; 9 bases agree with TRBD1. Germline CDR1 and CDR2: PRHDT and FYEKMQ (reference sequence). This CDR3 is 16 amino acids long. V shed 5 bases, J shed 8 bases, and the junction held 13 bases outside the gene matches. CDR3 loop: CASSLNAGQGRHEQFF. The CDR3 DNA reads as TGTGCCAGCAGCCTTAATGCGGGACAGGGAAGGCATGAGCAGTTCTTC.

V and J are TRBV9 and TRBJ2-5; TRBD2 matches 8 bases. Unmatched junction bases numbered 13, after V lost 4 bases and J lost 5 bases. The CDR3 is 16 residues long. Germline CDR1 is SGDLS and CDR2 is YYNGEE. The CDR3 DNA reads TGTGCCAGCAGCCCCCGACTAGCGCACTACCGGGAGACCCAGTACTTC. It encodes CASSPRLAHYRETQYF. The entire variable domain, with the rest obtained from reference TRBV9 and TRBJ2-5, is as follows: DSGVTQTPKHLITATGQRVTLRCSPRSGDLSVYWYQQSLDQGLQFLIQYYNGEERAKGNILERFSAQQFPDLHSELNLSSLELGDSALYFCASSPRLAHYRETQYFGPGTRLLVL.

The CDR3 region is CASSLGTGGSTDTQYF. DNA of the CDR3: TGTGCCAGCAGCTTAGGGACAGGGGGTAGCACAGATACGCAGTATTTT. The chain combines TRBV9 with TRBJ2-3; 11 nucleotides align to TRBD1. The CDR3 covers 16 residues. CDR1 SGDLS and CDR2 YYNGEE come from the germline V gene. With V trimmed by 4 bases and J by 0 bases, 4 bases remained unmatched. Full variable domain (remainder filled in from reference TRBV9 and TRBJ2-3): DSGVTQTPKHLITATGQRVTLRCSPRSGDLSVYWYQQSLDQGLQFLIQYYNGEERAKGNILERFSAQQFPDLHSELNLSSLELGDSALYFCASSLGTGGSTDTQYFGPGTRLTVL.

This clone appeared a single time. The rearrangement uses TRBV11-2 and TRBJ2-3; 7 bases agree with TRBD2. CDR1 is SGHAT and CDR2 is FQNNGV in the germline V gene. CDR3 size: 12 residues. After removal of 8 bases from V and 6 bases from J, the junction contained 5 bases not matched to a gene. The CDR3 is CASSIGGDTQYF. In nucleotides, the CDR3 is TGTGCCAGCTCGATCGGGGGGGATACGCAGTATTTT. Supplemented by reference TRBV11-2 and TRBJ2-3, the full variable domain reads EAGVAQSPRYKIIEKRQSVAFWCNPISGHATLYWYQQILGQGPKLLIQFQNNGVVDDSQLPKDRFSAERLKGVDSTLKIQPAKLEDSAVYLCASSIGGDTQYFGPGTRLTVL.

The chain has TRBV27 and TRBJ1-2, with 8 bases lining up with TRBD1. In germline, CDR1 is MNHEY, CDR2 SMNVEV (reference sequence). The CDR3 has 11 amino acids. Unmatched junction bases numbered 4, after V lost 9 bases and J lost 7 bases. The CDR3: CARTGEGGYTF. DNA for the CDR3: TGTGCCAGGACAGGGGAGGGTGGCTACACCTTC.

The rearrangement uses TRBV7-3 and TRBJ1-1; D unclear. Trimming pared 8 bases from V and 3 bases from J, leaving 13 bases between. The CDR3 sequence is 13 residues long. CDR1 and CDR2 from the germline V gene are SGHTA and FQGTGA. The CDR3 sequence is CASRGTPDTEAFF. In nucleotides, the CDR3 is TGTGCCAGCCGCGGCACCCCGGACACTGAAGCTTTCTTT.

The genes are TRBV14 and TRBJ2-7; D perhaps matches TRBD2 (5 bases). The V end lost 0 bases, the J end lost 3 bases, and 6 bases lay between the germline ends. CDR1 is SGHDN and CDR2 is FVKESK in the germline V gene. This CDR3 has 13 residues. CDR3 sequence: CASSQELGYEQYF. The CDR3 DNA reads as TGTGCCAGCAGCCAAGAACTAGGCTACGAGCAGTACTTC. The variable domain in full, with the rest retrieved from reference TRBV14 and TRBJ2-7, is EAGVTQFPSHSVIEKGQTVTLRCDPISGHDNLYWYRRVMGKEIKFLLHFVKESKQDESGMPNNRFLAERTGGTYSTLKVQPAELEDSGVYFCASSQELGYEQYFGPGTRLTVT.

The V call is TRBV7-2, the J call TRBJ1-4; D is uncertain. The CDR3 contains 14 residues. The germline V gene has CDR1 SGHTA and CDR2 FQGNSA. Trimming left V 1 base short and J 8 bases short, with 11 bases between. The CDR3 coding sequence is TGTGCCAGCAGCTTAGGGGCGGGATGGGAAAAACTGTTTTTT. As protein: CASSLGAGWEKLFF.

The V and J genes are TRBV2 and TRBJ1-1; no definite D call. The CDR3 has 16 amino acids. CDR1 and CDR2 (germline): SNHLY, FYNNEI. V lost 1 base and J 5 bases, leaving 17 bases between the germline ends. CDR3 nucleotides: TGTGCCAGCAGTGAAGGTATACCCGCCAGCAGGACTGAAGCTTTCTTT. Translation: CASSEGIPASRTEAFF. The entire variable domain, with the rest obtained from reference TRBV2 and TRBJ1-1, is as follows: EPEVTQTPSHQVTQMGQEVILRCVPISNHLYFYWYRQILGQKVEFLVSFYNNEISEKSEIFDDQFSVERPDGSNFTLKIRSTKLEDSAMYFCASSEGIPASRTEAFFGQGTRLTVV.

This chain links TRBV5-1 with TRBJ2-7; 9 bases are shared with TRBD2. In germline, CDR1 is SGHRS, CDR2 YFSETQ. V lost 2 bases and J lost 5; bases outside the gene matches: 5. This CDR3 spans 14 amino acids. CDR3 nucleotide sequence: TGCGCCAGCAGCTTAAGCGGGGGGAGCCACGAGCAGTACTTC. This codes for CASSLSGGSHEQYF.

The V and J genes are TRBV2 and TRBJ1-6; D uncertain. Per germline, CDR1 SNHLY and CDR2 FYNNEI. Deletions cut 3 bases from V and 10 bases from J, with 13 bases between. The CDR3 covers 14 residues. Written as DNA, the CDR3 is TGTGCCAGCAGTGAGGGCCCCTTGAGCTCACCCCTCCACTTT. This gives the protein CASSEGPLSSPLHF.

The CDR3: CAWTTGAKNGYTF. The CDR3 coding sequence is TGTGCCTGGACGACAGGGGCTAAGAATGGCTACACCTTC. The chain has TRBV30 and TRBJ1-2; 8 nucleotides match TRBD1. Germline V CDR1 and CDR2: GTSNPN, SVGIG (reference sequence). The length of the CDR3 is 13 residues. V trimming: 4 bases; J trimming: 6 bases; junction bases outside the gene matches: 7.

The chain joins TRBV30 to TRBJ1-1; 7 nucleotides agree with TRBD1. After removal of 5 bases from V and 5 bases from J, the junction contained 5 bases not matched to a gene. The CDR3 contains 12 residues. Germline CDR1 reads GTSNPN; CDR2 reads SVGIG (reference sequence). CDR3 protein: CAWDRDDTEAFF. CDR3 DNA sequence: TGTGCCTGGGACAGGGATGATACTGAAGCTTTCTTT.

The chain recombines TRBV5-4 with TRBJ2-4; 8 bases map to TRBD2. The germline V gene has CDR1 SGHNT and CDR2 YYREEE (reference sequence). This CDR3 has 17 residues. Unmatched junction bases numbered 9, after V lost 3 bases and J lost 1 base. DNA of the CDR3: TGTGCCAGCAGCTCCGGCGGGGGGTTGGCGGCCAAAAACATTCAGTACTTC. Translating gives CASSSGGGLAAKNIQYF. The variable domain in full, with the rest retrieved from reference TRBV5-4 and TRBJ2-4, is ETGVTQSPTHLIKTRGQQVTLRCSSQSGHNTVSWYQQALGQGPQFIFQYYREEENGRGNFPPRFSGLQFPNYSSELNVNALELDDSALYLCASSSGGGLAAKNIQYFGAGTRLSVL.

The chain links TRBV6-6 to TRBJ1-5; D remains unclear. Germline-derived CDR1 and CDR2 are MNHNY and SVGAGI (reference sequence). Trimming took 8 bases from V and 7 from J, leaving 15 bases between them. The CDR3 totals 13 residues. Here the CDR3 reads CASPPRGSQPQHF. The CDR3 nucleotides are TGTGCCAGCCCCCCTCGGGGTTCCCAGCCCCAGCATTTT.

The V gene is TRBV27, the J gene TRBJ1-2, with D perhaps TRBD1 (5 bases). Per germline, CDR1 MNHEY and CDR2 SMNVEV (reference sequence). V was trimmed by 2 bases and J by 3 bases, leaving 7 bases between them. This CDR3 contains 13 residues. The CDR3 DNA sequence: TGTGCCAGCAGTTTAGCCAGGGACTATGGCTACACCTTC. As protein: CASSLARDYGYTF.

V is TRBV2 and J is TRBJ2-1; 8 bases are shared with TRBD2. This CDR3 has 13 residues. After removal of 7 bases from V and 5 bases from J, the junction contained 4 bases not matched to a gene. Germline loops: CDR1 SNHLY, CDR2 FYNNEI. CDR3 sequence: CASILAGDNEQFF. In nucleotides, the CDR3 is TGTGCCAGCATCCTAGCGGGTGACAATGAGCAGTTCTTC.

The CDR3 DNA follows: TGTGCCAGCAGTTACCAGGGCGTCAATGAGCAGTTCTTC. Translated, it gives CASSYQGVNEQFF. The V call is TRBV6-5, the J call TRBJ2-1, with D possibly being TRBD1 (5 bases). V lost 2 bases, J lost 6 bases, and 8 bases lay in between. The CDR3 covers 13 residues. The germline V gene has CDR1 MNHEY and CDR2 SVGAGI.

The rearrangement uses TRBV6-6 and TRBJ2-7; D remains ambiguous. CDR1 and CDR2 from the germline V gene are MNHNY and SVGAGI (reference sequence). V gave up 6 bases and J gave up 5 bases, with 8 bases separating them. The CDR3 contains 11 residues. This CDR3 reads CASSRLDEQYF. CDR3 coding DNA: TGTGCCAGCAGCCGGTTGGACGAGCAGTACTTC.

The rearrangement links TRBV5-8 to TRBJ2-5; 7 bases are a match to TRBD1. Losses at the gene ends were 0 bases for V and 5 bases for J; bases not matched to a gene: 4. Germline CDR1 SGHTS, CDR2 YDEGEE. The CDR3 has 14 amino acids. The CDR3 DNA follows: TGTGCCAGCAGCTTGGCAAGCAGGGGGGAGACCCAGTACTTC. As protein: CASSLASRGETQYF.